This T cell receptor beta chain appears in the sequencing data of a study of blood T cell repertoires in COVID-19. On the study more broadly: The United States, Italy and Spain were the sources of the acute and convalescent COVID-19 samples.

Methods used by the authors: Reference gene primer amplification gave nucleated cell count estimates. Sequenced by immunoSEQ multiplex PCR; TCRdb stores in-frame clones only, minus some. That table supplies the V and J calls and clone size; D and trimming were determined from the DNA. The repertoire holds about 34,000 clones, with roughly four fifths as singletons. V dropped 5 bases and J dropped 4; count of bases not matched to a gene: 10. This CDR3 has 15 residues. Germline V CDR1 and CDR2: SEHNR, FQNEAQ (reference sequence). Sequencing was carried out using peripheral blood. The source of this sequence is a human donor in a cohort sampled during active COVID-19. This chain connects TRBV7-9 to TRBJ2-7, with 8 bases fitting TRBD2. CDR3 coding DNA: TGTGCCAGCAGCCATTCGGGAACTAGCGGATACGAGCAGTACTTC. Amino acids: CASSHSGTSGYEQYF.